This T cell receptor (beta chain) derives from a study of blood T cells in healthy people across ages. With a J-beta primer mix and a sample-barcoded 5' primer, a second PCR ran about 7 to 12 cycles. Every sample gave at least 2.5 million paired-end reads containing CDR3. One entry per CDR3 protein, called by TCRdb with MiXCR from the 5' RACE reads. In the table there are about a million distinct CDR3 sequences, just over 50% of which are singletons. The sample holds a few counts of this clonotype. The CDR3 sequence is 15 residues long. V was trimmed by 0 bases and J by 4 bases, leaving 12 bases between them. Germline loops: CDR1 LGHNA, CDR2 YNFKEQ.

This TCR was recovered from a woman aged 60-75 years in good health. Sequencing was performed on blood. This rearrangement joins TRBV4-2 to TRBJ1-2; D is possibly TRBD1 (5 bases). The CDR3 sequence: CASSQDRRDSYGYTF. CDR3 sequence (DNA): TGTGCCAGCAGCCAAGATCGCAGGGATTCCTATGGCTACACCTTC.